The 8 T cell receptor beta chains in this list originate from one sample, sequenced in a study of molecular identifiers for immune sequencing clone quantification. TCRdb re-called the PCR reads with MiXCR, one entry per CDR3 protein. The sample carries around 470,000 distinct CDR3 sequences, about 25% recorded once. What was sequenced was naive CD8+ T cells from blood, with Jurkat cell RNA spiked in. Subset reported: FACS-sorted CD8+CD4-CCR7+CD45RA+ naive T cells. The receptors come from a human donor in good health. Some libraries in this study had Jurkat cell RNA spiked in.

This clonotype appeared a few times. The chain uses TRBV11-2 and TRBJ2-2; D is possibly TRBD2 (7 bases). The germline CDR1 and CDR2 sequences are SGHAT and FQNNGV. The CDR3 has 17 amino acids. Between the trimmed V and J ends, which lost 3 bases and 6 bases, there was a span of 20 bases. CDR3 sequence: CASSFLSGGGAAGELFF. The CDR3, as DNA: TGTGCCAGCAGCTTTTTGTCCGGTGGGGGGGCCGCCGGGGAGCTGTTTTTT. Supplemented by reference TRBV11-2 and TRBJ2-2, the full variable domain reads EAGVAQSPRYKIIEKRQSVAFWCNPISGHATLYWYQQILGQGPKLLIQFQNNGVVDDSQLPKDRFSAERLKGVDSTLKIQPAKLEDSAVYLCASSFLSGGGAAGELFFGEGSRLTVL.

This clonotype was detected a few times. The chain couples TRBV4-3 to TRBJ2-3; D is unclear. CDR1 is LGHNA and CDR2 is YSLEER in the germline V gene. There are 17 residues in the CDR3. Trimming left V 4 bases short and J 0 bases short, with 17 bases between. In nucleotides, the CDR3 is TGCGCCAGCAGCCGCAACGGGTATTCCTCTAGCACAGATACGCAGTATTTT. As protein: CASSRNGYSSSTDTQYF.

As concerns this clonotype: A much larger clonotype is one base distant, so this may be a read error. The chain combines TRBV7-9 with TRBJ2-3; tentatively, D is TRBD1 or TRBD2 (5 bases each). V gave up 6 bases and J gave up 6 bases, with 25 bases separating them. This CDR3 has 17 residues. The germline gives CDR1 SEHNR, CDR2 FQNEAQ (reference sequence). The CDR3 DNA follows: TGTGCCAGCAGACCCCAGAAAGGGACCGGCCCGTATGATACGCAGTATTTT. This encodes CASRPQKGTGPYDTQYF.

This clonotype occurred a few times. V is TRBV24-1 and J is TRBJ1-5, with D maybe TRBD1 (5 bases). The CDR3 is 13 residues long. Germline assignment: CDR1 KGHDR and CDR2 SFDVKD. V gave up 6 bases and J gave up 10 bases, with 15 bases separating them. The CDR3: CATSLDRGGPQHF. In DNA form, the CDR3 reads TGTGCCACCAGTCTGGACCGCGGGGGACCCCAGCATTTT.

In its sample, this clonotype was seen a few times. The V call is TRBV20-1, the J call TRBJ2-7; 12 bases are a match to TRBD2. Per germline, CDR1 DFQATT and CDR2 SNEGSKA (reference sequence). The junction had 4 bases not matched to a gene; V was cut back by 7 bases and J by 0 bases. The CDR3 sequence is 14 residues long. The CDR3 coding sequence is TGCAGTGTTCAGACTAGCGGGAGCTCCTACGAGCAGTACTTC. It yields the protein CSVQTSGSSYEQYF.

Remarks on this clonotype: The junction does not match germline at one end; this may be a read error. CDR3 sequence: CAGSLTGGRSQEETQYF. In DNA form, the CDR3 reads TGTGCCGGCAGCTTAACGGGGGGTCGGAGCCAAGAAGAGACCCAGTACTTC. V usage is TRBV7-9 and J usage is TRBJ2-5, with 7 nucleotides matching TRBD2. CDR1 is SEHNR, CDR2 FQNEAQ, per germline (reference sequence). The CDR3 covers 17 residues.

This clonotype was counted between two and nine times. This sequence joins TRBV7-9 and TRBJ2-1; 7 positions agree with TRBD2. The trim removed 2 bases at V and 4 bases at J, leaving 5 bases unmatched. Germline V CDR1 and CDR2: SEHNR, FQNEAQ (reference sequence). This CDR3 region has 15 residues. CDR3 amino acids: CASSLSGTIYNEQFF. The CDR3 DNA follows: TGTGCCAGCAGCTTATCCGGGACTATATACAATGAGCAGTTCTTC.

Of note for this clonotype: A junction boundary mismatches the germline segment, possibly from a read error. V is TRBV9 and J is TRBJ1-1, with 8 bases that match TRBD1. Germline assignment: CDR1 SGDLS and CDR2 YYNGEE. The CDR3 spans 13 residues. The CDR3 sequence is CASSATGDHEASF. The DNA for the CDR3 is TGTGCCAGCAGCGCGACAGGGGACCATGAAGCTTCCTTT.